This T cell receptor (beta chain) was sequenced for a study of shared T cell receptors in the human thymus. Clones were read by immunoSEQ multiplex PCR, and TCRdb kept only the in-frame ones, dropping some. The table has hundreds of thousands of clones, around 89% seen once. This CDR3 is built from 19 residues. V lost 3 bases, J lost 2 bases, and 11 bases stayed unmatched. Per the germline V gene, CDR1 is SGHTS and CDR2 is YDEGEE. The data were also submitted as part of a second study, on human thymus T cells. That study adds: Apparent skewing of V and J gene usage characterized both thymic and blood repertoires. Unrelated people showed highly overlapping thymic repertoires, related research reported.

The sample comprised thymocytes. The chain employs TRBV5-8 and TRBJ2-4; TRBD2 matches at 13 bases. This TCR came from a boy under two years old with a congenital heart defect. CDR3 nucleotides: TGTGCCAGCAGCTCGAAGACTAGCGGGAGGCCCATTTCCAAAAACATTCAGTACTTC. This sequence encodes CASSSKTSGRPISKNIQYF.